A single sample is the source of the 24 T cell receptor beta chains below, sequenced in a study of T cell responses to AZD1222 COVID-19 vaccine. This table comes from immunoSEQ multiplex PCR, and its TCRdb copy is limited to in-frame clones, with some not included. The data show approximately 80,000 clones, around 81% seen once. The sample consisted of peripheral blood, taken on day 0 of AZD1222 vaccination. These receptors all stem from an adult in good health.

J is TRBJ2-7 and V is TRBV10-3, with 9 bases fitting TRBD2. This CDR3 contains 14 residues. V lost 5 bases, J lost 1 base, and 3 bases stayed unmatched. Germline CDR1 is ENHRY and CDR2 is SYGVKD. The CDR3 sequence: CAISSGGTSYEQYF. The DNA of the CDR3 is TGTGCCATCAGTAGCGGGGGGACTTCCTACGAGCAGTACTTC.

This chain joins TRBV10-2 and TRBJ1-1; D possibly corresponds to TRBD1 (6 bases). V was shortened by 7 bases and J by 6 bases, with 24 bases between the two germline ends. The CDR3 loop spans 16 amino acids. The germline CDR1 and CDR2 sequences are WSHSY and SAAADI. For the CDR3, the DNA is TGCGCCAGCAACCCTCCGGGACGGAGGGGGGTTTCTGAAGCTTTCTTT. As protein: CASNPPGRRGVSEAFF.

This clone was seen a few times. This sequence joins TRBV2 and TRBJ2-5; D unresolved. Germline V lookup: CDR1 SNHLY, CDR2 FYNNEI. The CDR3 runs to 12 residues. V lost 6 bases, J lost 2 bases, and 7 bases lay in between. The CDR3 DNA follows: TGTGCCAGCAGGGAGCAGCAAGAGACCCAGTACTTC. This gives the protein CASREQQETQYF.

This clone was picked up one time. Other DNA sequences in this specimen translate into the identical CDR3. The genes are TRBV2 and TRBJ1-6; D may be TRBD1 (5 bases). CDR1 is SNHLY and CDR2 is FYNNEI in the germline V gene. The CDR3 runs 13 residues. The V end lost 6 bases, the J end lost 2 bases, and 5 bases lay between the germline ends. CDR3 protein: CASRGAYNSPLHF. Written as DNA, the CDR3 is TGTGCCAGCAGGGGGGCCTATAATTCACCCCTCCACTTT.

J is TRBJ1-4 and V is TRBV7-9; tentatively, D is TRBD1 (6 bases). CDR3 length equals 16 residues. Trimming left V 5 bases short and J 8 bases short, with 21 bases between. Germline CDR1 reads SEHNR; CDR2 reads FQNEAQ (reference sequence). Here the CDR3 DNA reads TGTGCCAGCAGCCAAAACACGGGGGGGCCCCAGGAAAAACTGTTTTTT. It translates to CASSQNTGGPQEKLFF. Together with reference TRBV7-9 and TRBJ1-4, the CDR3 gives the full variable domain: DTGVSQNPRHKITKRGQNVTFRCDPISEHNRLYWYRQTLGQGPEFLTYFQNEAQLEKSRLLSDRFSAERPKGSFSTLEIQRTEQGDSAMYLCASSQNTGGPQEKLFFGSGTQLSVL.

CDR3 loop: CASSQEGQGASNQPQHF. The CDR3 DNA reads TGTGCCAGCAGCCAGGAGGGCCAGGGGGCTAGCAATCAGCCCCAGCATTTT. J is TRBJ1-5 and V is TRBV3-1 (or the pseudogene TRBV3-2), with 8 bases aligning to TRBD1. Germline V gene sequence: CDR1 LGHDT, CDR2 YNNKEL (reference sequence). This CDR3 comprises 17 residues. V gave up 3 bases and J gave up 0 bases; unmatched junction bases: 7.

The J gene is TRBJ1-1, the V gene TRBV5-1; no clear D. The CDR3 has 14 amino acids. V was clipped by 4 bases and J by 4 bases, with 14 bases between them. Looked up from germline, CDR1 is SGHRS and CDR2 is YFSETQ. The CDR3 spells CASSLDTGGTEAFF. The CDR3 nucleotides are TGCGCCAGCAGCCTCGACACGGGCGGCACTGAAGCTTTCTTT. Filled out from reference TRBV5-1 and TRBJ1-1, the complete variable domain reads KAGVTQTPRYLIKTRGQQVTLSCSPISGHRSVSWYQQTPGQGLQFLFEYFSETQRNKGNFPGRFSGRQFSNSRSEMNVSTLELGDSALYLCASSLDTGGTEAFFGQGTRLTVV.

Only a few counts were recorded for this clone. This rearrangement joins TRBV6-1 to TRBJ2-3; 10 bases match TRBD2. Germline trimming cut 11 bases from V and 15 bases from J; bases unmatched to any gene: 14. CDR1 and CDR2 from the germline V gene are MNHNS and SASEGT. The CDR3 length is 12 residues. The CDR3 protein is CAARGAGGPSYF. CDR3 DNA sequence: TGTGCCGCCCGGGGAGCGGGGGGGCCTAGTTATTTT.

V usage is TRBV12-3 or TRBV12-4 and J usage is TRBJ1-1, with D maybe TRBD1 (6 bases). This CDR3 spans 13 amino acids. V dropped 1 base and J dropped 5 bases, with 8 bases sitting between them. The CDR3: CASSLGGRTEAFF. The DNA for the CDR3 is TGTGCCAGCAGTTTAGGGGGGCGGACTGAAGCTTTCTTT.

This clone was observed a few times. V gene TRBV2 combines with J gene TRBJ1-2; 9 bases map to TRBD1. With V trimmed by 6 bases and J by 4 bases, 6 bases remained unmatched. The CDR3 is 14 amino acids. The germline CDR1 and CDR2 sequences are SNHLY and FYNNEI. The CDR3 loop is CASREQGASYGYTF. CDR3 bases: TGTGCCAGCAGGGAACAGGGGGCTAGCTATGGCTACACCTTC. The whole variable domain, remainder taken from reference TRBV2 and TRBJ1-2, is EPEVTQTPSHQVTQMGQEVILRCVPISNHLYFYWYRQILGQKVEFLVSFYNNEISEKSEIFDDQFSVERPDGSNFTLKIRSTKLEDSAMYFCASREQGASYGYTFGSGTRLTVV.

This clone was picked up a small number of times. The rearrangement joins TRBV3-1 (or the pseudogene TRBV3-2) to TRBJ1-4, with D unclear. The V gene's germline CDR1 is LGHDT and CDR2 YNNKEL (reference sequence). V lost 1 base and J 8 bases, leaving 11 bases between the germline ends. This CDR3 has 14 residues. CDR3 DNA: TGTGCCAGCAGCCAAGTAACCCGTCGGGAAAAACTGTTTTTT. Translated, it gives CASSQVTRREKLFF.

This clone was seen only once. V usage is TRBV7-8 and J usage is TRBJ2-1; TRBD1 might be the D (6 bases). Germline V gene data show CDR1 as SGHVS and CDR2 as FQNEAQ. This CDR3 spans 13 amino acids. V was clipped by 6 bases and J by 5 bases, with 11 bases between them. The CDR3 loop reads CASRGYRDNEQFF. The CDR3 DNA follows: TGTGCCAGCAGGGGATACAGGGACAATGAGCAGTTCTTC.

This chain connects TRBV6-5 to TRBJ1-1; 9 bases are shared with TRBD1. The germline V gene encodes CDR1 MNHEY and CDR2 SVGAGI. The CDR3 contains 14 residues. Trimming at V came to 6 bases and at J to 5 bases, leaving 7 bases not matched to a gene. CDR3 sequence (DNA): TGTGCCAGCAGCCCGGGACAGGGAACAACTGAAGCTTTCTTT. It encodes CASSPGQGTTEAFF.

The chain joins TRBV5-4 to TRBJ1-2; D is uncertain. Trimming stripped 6 bases from V and 6 bases from J, with 21 bases between. Germline loops: CDR1 SGHNT, CDR2 YYREEE (reference sequence). The CDR3 extends over 15 amino acids. CDR3 loop: CASTRIDVPPDGYTF. DNA for the CDR3: TGTGCCAGCACCCGGATCGATGTCCCCCCTGATGGCTACACCTTC.

This chain uses TRBV5-4 with TRBJ1-2; 8 bases line up with TRBD1. The length of the CDR3 is 15 residues. Trimming at V came to 2 bases and at J to 8 bases, leaving 11 bases not matched to a gene. CDR1 is SGHNT, CDR2 YYREEE, per germline (reference sequence). Here the CDR3 DNA reads TGTGCCAGCAGCTTTCTCGGGACAGGCCCTCGGGGCTACACCTTC. Its protein is CASSFLGTGPRGYTF.

The gene calls are TRBV21-1 and TRBJ2-7; the table's D call of TRBD1 was not tested on the DNA. TRBV21-1 is designated a pseudogene. The CDR3 contains 11 residues. The CDR3 loop is CASSYRDEQYF. The CDR3 DNA reads as TGTGCCAGCAGTTACAGGGACGAGCAGTACTTC.

In its sample, this clone was seen once. V gene TRBV29-1 combines with J gene TRBJ2-7, with 11 bases fitting TRBD1. V dropped 5 bases and J dropped 1; count of bases not matched to a gene: 4. The germline CDR1 and CDR2 sequences are SQVTM and ANQGSEA. This CDR3 is built from 14 residues. CDR3 in DNA: TGCAGCGTTTCCGGGACAGGGGGATCCTACGAGCAGTACTTC. Encoded protein: CSVSGTGGSYEQYF.

This clone turned up a few times. The CDR3 DNA sequence: TGCGCCAGCGGCTCAGACGGGGCCCAGAGAGGCGCTTTCTTT. Its translation is CASGSDGAQRGAFF. The chain employs TRBV5-1 and TRBJ1-1; D may be TRBD1 (5 bases). Per the germline V gene, CDR1 is SGHRS and CDR2 is YFSETQ. CDR3 size: 14 residues. V lost 7 bases and J lost 11, with 24 bases in between.

The chain employs TRBV7-9 and TRBJ1-1; 9 nucleotides match TRBD1. V gave up 5 bases and J gave up 5 bases; unmatched junction bases: 6. This CDR3 has 14 amino acids. The germline V gene has CDR1 SEHNR and CDR2 FQNEAQ (reference sequence). CDR3 sequence: CASSARTGETEAFF. CDR3 nucleotide sequence: TGTGCCAGCAGCGCCCGGACAGGGGAAACTGAAGCTTTCTTT.

The DNA of the CDR3 is TGTGCCAGCAGCCCCGGGACAGGATATCAGCCCCAGCATTTT. It is translated as CASSPGTGYQPQHF. The J gene is TRBJ1-5, the V gene TRBV28, with 8 bases identical to TRBD1. The CDR3 consists of 14 residues. V was pared by 6 bases and J by 5 bases, with 6 bases of the junction left unmatched. Germline V gene lookup returns CDR1 MDHEN and CDR2 SYDVKM.

This CDR3 reads CASSEEGGTEAFF. In nucleotides, the CDR3 is TGTGCCAGCAGTGAAGAAGGGGGGACTGAAGCTTTCTTT. This chain connects TRBV2 to TRBJ1-1, with D perhaps TRBD1 (6 bases). Per the germline V gene, CDR1 is SNHLY and CDR2 is FYNNEI. Trimming removed 1 base from V and 5 bases from J, with 8 bases in between. The length of the CDR3 is 13 residues.

V is TRBV5-5 and J is TRBJ2-2, with 9 bases aligning to TRBD2. This CDR3 has 15 residues. Germline-derived CDR1 and CDR2 are SGHKS and YYEKEE (reference sequence). J lost 3 bases, V lost 4 bases, and 4 bases had no gene match. As DNA, the CDR3 is TGTGCCAGCAGCATAGCGGGGGAGCACACCGGGGAGCTGTTTTTT. The encoded protein is CASSIAGEHTGELFF.

This sequence joins TRBV20-1 and TRBJ2-4; possible D gene TRBD2, 6 bases. The germline CDR1 and CDR2 sequences are DFQATT and SNEGSKA (reference sequence). This CDR3 region has 11 residues. Deletions cut 5 bases from V and 10 bases from J, with 12 bases between. CDR3 region: CSAGGLTIQYF. The CDR3 DNA reads TGCAGTGCTGGGGGACTGACAATTCAGTACTTC.

The rearrangement uses TRBV3-1 (or the pseudogene TRBV3-2) and TRBJ2-1; 8 bases align to TRBD2. V shed 0 bases, J shed 9 bases, and the junction held 10 bases outside the gene matches. Germline assignment: CDR1 LGHDT and CDR2 YNNKEL (reference sequence). CDR3 length: 16 amino acids. As DNA, the CDR3 is TGTGCCAGCAGCCAAGATCCCGGGACTAGGTTGACTGAGCAGTTCTTC. Amino acids: CASSQDPGTRLTEQFF.